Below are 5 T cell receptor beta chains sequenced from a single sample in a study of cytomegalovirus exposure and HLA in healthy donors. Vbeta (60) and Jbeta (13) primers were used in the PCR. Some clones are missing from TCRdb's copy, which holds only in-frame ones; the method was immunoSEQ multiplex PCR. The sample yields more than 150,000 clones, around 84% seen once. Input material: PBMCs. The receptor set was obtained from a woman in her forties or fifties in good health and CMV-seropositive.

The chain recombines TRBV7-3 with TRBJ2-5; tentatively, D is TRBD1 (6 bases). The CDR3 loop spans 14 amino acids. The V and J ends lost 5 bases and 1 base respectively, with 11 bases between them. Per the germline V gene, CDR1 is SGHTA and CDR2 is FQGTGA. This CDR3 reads CASSRDRPQETQYF. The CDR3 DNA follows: TGTGCCAGCAGCCGCGACAGGCCCCAAGAGACCCAGTACTTC.

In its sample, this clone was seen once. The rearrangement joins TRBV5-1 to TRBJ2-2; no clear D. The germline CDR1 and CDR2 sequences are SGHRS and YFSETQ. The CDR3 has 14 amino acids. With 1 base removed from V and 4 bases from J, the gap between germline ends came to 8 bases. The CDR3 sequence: CASSLQPGTGELFF. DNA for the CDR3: TGCGCCAGCAGCTTGCAGCCAGGCACCGGGGAGCTGTTTTTT.

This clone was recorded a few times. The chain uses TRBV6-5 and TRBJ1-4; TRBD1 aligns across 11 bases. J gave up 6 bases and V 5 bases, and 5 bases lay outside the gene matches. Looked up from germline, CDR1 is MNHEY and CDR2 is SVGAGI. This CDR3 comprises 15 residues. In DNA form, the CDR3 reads TGTGCCAGCAGTGCAGGGGACAGGGGGTATGAAAAACTGTTTTTT. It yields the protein CASSAGDRGYEKLFF.

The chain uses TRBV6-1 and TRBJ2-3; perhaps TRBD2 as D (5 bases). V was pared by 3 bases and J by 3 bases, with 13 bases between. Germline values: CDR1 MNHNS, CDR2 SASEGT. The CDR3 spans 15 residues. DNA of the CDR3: TGTGCCAGCAGTGAGAGGGTAGGGTGGACAGATACGCAGTATTTT. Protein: CASSERVGWTDTQYF.

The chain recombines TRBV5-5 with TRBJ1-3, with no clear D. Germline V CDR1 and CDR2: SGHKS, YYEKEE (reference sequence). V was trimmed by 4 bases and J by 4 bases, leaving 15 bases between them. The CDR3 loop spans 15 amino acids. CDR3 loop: CASSPALALGNTIYF. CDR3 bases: TGTGCCAGCAGCCCAGCCCTAGCCCTCGGAAACACCATATATTTT.